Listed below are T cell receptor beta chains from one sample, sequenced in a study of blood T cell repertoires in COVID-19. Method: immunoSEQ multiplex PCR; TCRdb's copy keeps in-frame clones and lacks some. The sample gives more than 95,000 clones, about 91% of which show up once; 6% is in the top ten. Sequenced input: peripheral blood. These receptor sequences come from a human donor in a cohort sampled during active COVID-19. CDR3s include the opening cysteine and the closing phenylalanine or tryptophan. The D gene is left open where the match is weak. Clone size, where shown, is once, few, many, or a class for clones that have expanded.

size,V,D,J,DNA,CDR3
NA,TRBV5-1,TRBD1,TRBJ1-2,TGCGCCAGCAGAGACCCGGGACAGGGCATATATGGCTACACCTTC,CASRDPGQGIYGYTF
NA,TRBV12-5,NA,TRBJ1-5,TGTGCTAGTGCGGGGGGGACGAGCAATCAGCCCCAGCATTTT,CASAGGTSNQPQHF
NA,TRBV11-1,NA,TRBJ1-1,TGTGCCAGCAGCTTAGAGGGGGTTTACACTGAAGCTTTCTTT,CASSLEGVYTEAFF
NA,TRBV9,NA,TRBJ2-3,TGTGCCAGCAGCGTAGAGGGGGTAGGGACGGTAACAGATACGCAGTATTTT,CASSVEGVGTVTDTQYF
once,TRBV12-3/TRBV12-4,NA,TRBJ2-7,TGTGCCAGCAGTTCCTCCGGGAGCTACGAGCAGTACTTC,CASSSSGSYEQYF
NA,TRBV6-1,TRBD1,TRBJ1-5,TGTGCCAGCAGTGAAAATGGGCGACAGGGATATCAGCCCCAGCATTTT,CASSENGRQGYQPQHF
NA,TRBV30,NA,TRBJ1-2,TGTGCCTGGACCCTGGGGGCAGGGGTTATCTACACCTTC,CAWTLGAGVIYTF
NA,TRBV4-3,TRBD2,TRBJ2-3,TGCGCCAGCAGGCTTTGGGGCGGGAGTGCAGATACGCAGTATTTT,CASRLWGGSADTQYF
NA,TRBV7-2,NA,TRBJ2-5,TGTGCCAGCAGCTTAGGAGGCGGGCCCCAAGAGACCCAGTACTTC,CASSLGGGPQETQYF
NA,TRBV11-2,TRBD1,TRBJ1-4,TGTGCCAGCAGCTTAGACCAGGGGGCACCTTACTTGGGGGAAAAACTGTTTTTT,CASSLDQGAPYLGEKLFF
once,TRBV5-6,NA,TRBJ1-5,TGTGCCAGCAGTCAGTTCACAGGGTCTATAAGCAATCAGCCCCAGCATTTT,CASSQFTGSISNQPQHF
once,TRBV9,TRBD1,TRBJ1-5,TGTGCCAGCAGTAGGGACAGGGAGAATCAGCCCCAGCATTTT,CASSRDRENQPQHF
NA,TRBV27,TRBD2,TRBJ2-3,TGTGCCAGCAGTTTATTAGGACTAGCGAGGATCACAGATACGCAGTATTTT,CASSLLGLARITDTQYF
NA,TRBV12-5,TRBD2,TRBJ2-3,TGTGCTAGTGGTACGGGACTAGCGGGCCCCACAGATACGCAGTATTTT,CASGTGLAGPTDTQYF
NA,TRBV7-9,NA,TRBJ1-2,TGTGCCAGCTTTGAGGAGGAGAATGGCTACACCTTC,CASFEEENGYTF
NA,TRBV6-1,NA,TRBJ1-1,TGTGCCAGCAGTGAAAGGGGGGGAACTGAAGCTTTCTTT,CASSERGGTEAFF
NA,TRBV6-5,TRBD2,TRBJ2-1,TGTGCCAGCAGTTGGGCTAGCGGCCCCCGGAGGCAGTTCTTC,CASSWASGPRRQFF